The clone carrying this T cell receptor (beta chain) was counted only a few times. Its antigen is not known. The junction departs from germline at one end; a sequencing error may be responsible. The entry originates in a study of blood T cells in healthy people across ages. The second PCR ran 7 to 11 cycles with a sample-barcoded 5' primer and J-beta primers. The template-switch adaptor was a 5' adaptor with 12 random nucleotides. It tagged each cDNA molecule. Individual samples furnished no less than 2.5 million CDR3-containing paired-end reads apiece. TCRdb independently ran MiXCR on the 5' RACE reads; one entry per CDR3 protein. The repertoire has 1.5 million to 1.8 million distinct CDR3 sequences, less than 45% of them found once; the top ten carry about 3.8%. Points from the study as a whole: Unsorted PBMCs blocked a conclusive comparison of naive and antigen-experienced cells.

The authors isolated at least 6 million PBMCs per sample. The source material was blood. The sequence was collected from a woman younger than 35 in good health.

Here the CDR3 reads CAWRRQGIPYERYF. CDR3 DNA: TGTGCCTGGAGACGACAGGGTATCCCCTACGAGCGGTACTTC. The rearrangement links TRBV30 to TRBJ2-7, with TRBD1 matching 7 bases. The CDR3 totals 14 residues. Germline V lookup: CDR1 GTSNPN, CDR2 SVGIG (reference sequence).